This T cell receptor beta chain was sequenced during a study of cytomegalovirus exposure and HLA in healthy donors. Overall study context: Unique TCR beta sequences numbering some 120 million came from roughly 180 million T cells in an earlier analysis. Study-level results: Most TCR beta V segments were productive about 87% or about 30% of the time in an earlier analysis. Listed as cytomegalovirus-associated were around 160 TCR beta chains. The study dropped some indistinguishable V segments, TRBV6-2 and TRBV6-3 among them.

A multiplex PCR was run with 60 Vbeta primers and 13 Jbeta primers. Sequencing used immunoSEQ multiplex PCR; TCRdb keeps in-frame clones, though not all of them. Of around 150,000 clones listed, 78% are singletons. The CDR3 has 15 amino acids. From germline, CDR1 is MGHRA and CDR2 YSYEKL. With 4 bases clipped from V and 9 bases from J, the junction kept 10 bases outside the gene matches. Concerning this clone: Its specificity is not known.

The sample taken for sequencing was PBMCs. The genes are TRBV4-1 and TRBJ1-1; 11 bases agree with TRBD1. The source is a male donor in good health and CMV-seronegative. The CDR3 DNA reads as TGCGCCAGCAGCCGGATAGGGACAGGGGGGTTCCAAGCTTTCTTT. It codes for CASSRIGTGGFQAFF.